Listed below are T cell receptor beta chains from one sample, sequenced in a study of blood T cell repertoires in COVID-19. Here immunoSEQ multiplex PCR was the method, and the copy in TCRdb shows in-frame clones only, minus some. The sample lists about 240,000 clones, approximately 86% seen once, with 6% to 9% in the top ten. Sequenced input: peripheral blood. These receptors all stem from a woman between 65 and 79 years old with active or convalescent COVID-19. Each CDR3 is given with its conserved first and last residue. A D gene is named only where the DNA matches it firmly. Some rows have no size entry. The others give once, few or many, or a class for an expanded clone.

v_gene: TRBV5-1; d_gene: NA; abundance: NA; j_gene: TRBJ1-3; CDR3nt: TGCGCCAGCAGCTCACAGGGAATAAATGGAAACACCATATATTTT; CDR3aa: CASSSQGINGNTIYF
v_gene: TRBV7-2; d_gene: TRBD2; abundance: NA; j_gene: TRBJ2-7; CDR3nt: TGTGCCAGCAGCTTGAGCGGGGGACCGAACTACGAGCAGTACTTC; CDR3aa: CASSLSGGPNYEQYF
v_gene: TRBV25-1; d_gene: TRBD1; abundance: NA; j_gene: TRBJ1-3; CDR3nt: TGTGCCACCGCGGACAGGGTCGGTGGGGACTCTGGAAACACCATATATTTT; CDR3aa: CATADRVGGDSGNTIYF
v_gene: TRBV5-6; d_gene: NA; abundance: NA; j_gene: TRBJ2-7; CDR3nt: TGTGCCAGCAGCTTGGACCCCAGGGGTTCCTACGAGCAGTACTTC; CDR3aa: CASSLDPRGSYEQYF
v_gene: TRBV6-5; d_gene: NA; abundance: NA; j_gene: TRBJ1-2; CDR3nt: TGTGCCAGCAGTTACGACAGGAGCTATGGCTACACCTTC; CDR3aa: CASSYDRSYGYTF
v_gene: TRBV3-1/TRBV3-2; d_gene: TRBD1; abundance: once; j_gene: TRBJ1-3; CDR3nt: TGTGCCAGCAGCCCACAAGGCCTCCCCGGGACAGGGACTGGAAACACCATATATTTT; CDR3aa: CASSPQGLPGTGTGNTIYF
v_gene: TRBV4-3; d_gene: TRBD1; abundance: once; j_gene: TRBJ2-7; CDR3nt: TGCGCCAGCAGCCCGGGCAGGGGGCGCGAGCAGTACTTC; CDR3aa: CASSPGRGREQYF
v_gene: TRBV4-3; d_gene: NA; abundance: NA; j_gene: TRBJ2-7; CDR3nt: TGCGCCAGCAGCCAAGCCGGAGCGCCCCAAGGGAGCTCCTACGAGCAGTACTTC; CDR3aa: CASSQAGAPQGSSYEQYF
v_gene: TRBV5-1; d_gene: NA; abundance: once; j_gene: TRBJ2-3; CDR3nt: TGCGCCAGCAGCTTGGACGGCCCGAGGGTATGGACAGATACGCAGTATTTT; CDR3aa: CASSLDGPRVWTDTQYF
v_gene: TRBV10-3; d_gene: NA; abundance: NA; j_gene: TRBJ2-4; CDR3nt: TGTGCCATCAGCTTGGAGGGGAACATTCAGTACTTC; CDR3aa: CAISLEGNIQYF
v_gene: TRBV24-1; d_gene: NA; abundance: NA; j_gene: TRBJ1-1; CDR3nt: TGTGCCACCAGCCCCCCGGGGAGCACTGAAGCTTTCTTT; CDR3aa: CATSPPGSTEAFF
v_gene: TRBV10-2; d_gene: NA; abundance: once; j_gene: TRBJ1-4; CDR3nt: TGCGCCAGCAGTGCGGCGGGGGAGGGCGGTGAAAAACTGTTTTTT; CDR3aa: CASSAAGEGGEKLFF
v_gene: TRBV27; d_gene: NA; abundance: NA; j_gene: TRBJ1-6; CDR3nt: TGTGCCAGCAGTTCCGCCGGACAGAATAATTCACCCCTCCACTTT; CDR3aa: CASSSAGQNNSPLHF
v_gene: TRBV4-3; d_gene: NA; abundance: NA; j_gene: TRBJ1-1; CDR3nt: TGCGCCAGCAGCCAAGATAGCCGGTCGGACACTGAAGCTTTCTTT; CDR3aa: CASSQDSRSDTEAFF
v_gene: TRBV27; d_gene: TRBD1; abundance: NA; j_gene: TRBJ1-1; CDR3nt: TGTGCCAGCAGTCCCTGGACAGGGGTAAACACTGAAGCTTTCTTT; CDR3aa: CASSPWTGVNTEAFF
v_gene: TRBV6-2/TRBV6-3; d_gene: NA; abundance: NA; j_gene: TRBJ2-7; CDR3nt: TGTGCCAGCAGTTACGGGGGGACAGTTTTCTACGAGCAGTACTTC; CDR3aa: CASSYGGTVFYEQYF
v_gene: TRBV5-1; d_gene: NA; abundance: once; j_gene: TRBJ2-5; CDR3nt: TGCGCCAGCAGCTTGGAATTAGGCAGGGGCCAAGAGACCCAGTACTTC; CDR3aa: CASSLELGRGQETQYF
v_gene: TRBV6-5; d_gene: TRBD1; abundance: NA; j_gene: TRBJ2-7; CDR3nt: TGTGCCACCTCCAGGGGGAAGTCCTACGAGCAGTACTTC; CDR3aa: CATSRGKSYEQYF
v_gene: TRBV5-6; d_gene: NA; abundance: NA; j_gene: TRBJ1-1; CDR3nt: TGTGCCAGCAGCTTGATACAGGGTTGGAACACTGAAGCTTTCTTT; CDR3aa: CASSLIQGWNTEAFF
v_gene: TRBV16; d_gene: TRBD1; abundance: NA; j_gene: TRBJ1-5; CDR3nt: TGTGCCAGCAGCCATTGGGACAGGGGGCAGCCCCAGCATTTT; CDR3aa: CASSHWDRGQPQHF
v_gene: TRBV7-9; d_gene: NA; abundance: NA; j_gene: TRBJ1-4; CDR3nt: TGTGCCAGCAGCTACGCCGGAGATAATGAAAAACTGTTTTTT; CDR3aa: CASSYAGDNEKLFF
v_gene: TRBV14; d_gene: TRBD1; abundance: once; j_gene: TRBJ1-2; CDR3nt: TGTGCCAGCAGCCAAGTCCCAGGGGGGACAGGAGGCTACACCTTC; CDR3aa: CASSQVPGGTGGYTF
v_gene: TRBV27; d_gene: TRBD1; abundance: NA; j_gene: TRBJ1-2; CDR3nt: TGTGCCAGCAGTGACCTCTTTTCGACAGGGCCCTATGGCTACACCTTC; CDR3aa: CASSDLFSTGPYGYTF
v_gene: TRBV5-1; d_gene: NA; abundance: few; j_gene: TRBJ1-1; CDR3nt: TGCGCCAGCAGCCCGCAGAGGGCCGTGAACACTGAAGCTTTCTTT; CDR3aa: CASSPQRAVNTEAFF
v_gene: TRBV5-1; d_gene: NA; abundance: NA; j_gene: TRBJ1-2; CDR3nt: TGCGCCAGCAGCTTCCGGTGGGGAGGAGACGTCTATGGCTACACCTTC; CDR3aa: CASSFRWGGDVYGYTF
v_gene: TRBV12-5; d_gene: TRBD1; abundance: NA; j_gene: TRBJ1-5; CDR3nt: TGTGCTAGTGGCTGGGGGGACAGGACCCAGCATTTT; CDR3aa: CASGWGDRTQHF
v_gene: TRBV19; d_gene: NA; abundance: NA; j_gene: TRBJ1-2; CDR3nt: TGTGCCAGTAGTATCCCAGCAGGTAGCTACACCTTC; CDR3aa: CASSIPAGSYTF
v_gene: TRBV15; d_gene: TRBD1; abundance: NA; j_gene: TRBJ1-1; CDR3nt: TGTGCCACCAGCGCCAGGGGGAGGAACACTGAAGCTTTCTTT; CDR3aa: CATSARGRNTEAFF
v_gene: TRBV11-2; d_gene: NA; abundance: NA; j_gene: TRBJ2-5; CDR3nt: TGTGCCAGCAGTAGGGGGGGGGAGAAGACCCAGTACTTC; CDR3aa: CASSRGGEKTQYF